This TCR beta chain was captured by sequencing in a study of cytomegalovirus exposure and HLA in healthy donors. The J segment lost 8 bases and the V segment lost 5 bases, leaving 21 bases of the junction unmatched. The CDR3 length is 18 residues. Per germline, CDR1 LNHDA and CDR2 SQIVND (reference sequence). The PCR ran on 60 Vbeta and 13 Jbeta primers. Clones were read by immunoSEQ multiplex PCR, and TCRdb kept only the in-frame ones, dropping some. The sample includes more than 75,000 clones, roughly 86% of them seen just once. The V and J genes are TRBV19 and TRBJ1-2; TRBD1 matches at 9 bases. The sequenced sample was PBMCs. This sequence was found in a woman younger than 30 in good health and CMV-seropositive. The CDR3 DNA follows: TGTGCCAGTAGTTCATCGGGACAGGGAAGAGTCGCGGGATGGGGCTACACCTTC. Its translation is CASSSSGQGRVAGWGYTF.